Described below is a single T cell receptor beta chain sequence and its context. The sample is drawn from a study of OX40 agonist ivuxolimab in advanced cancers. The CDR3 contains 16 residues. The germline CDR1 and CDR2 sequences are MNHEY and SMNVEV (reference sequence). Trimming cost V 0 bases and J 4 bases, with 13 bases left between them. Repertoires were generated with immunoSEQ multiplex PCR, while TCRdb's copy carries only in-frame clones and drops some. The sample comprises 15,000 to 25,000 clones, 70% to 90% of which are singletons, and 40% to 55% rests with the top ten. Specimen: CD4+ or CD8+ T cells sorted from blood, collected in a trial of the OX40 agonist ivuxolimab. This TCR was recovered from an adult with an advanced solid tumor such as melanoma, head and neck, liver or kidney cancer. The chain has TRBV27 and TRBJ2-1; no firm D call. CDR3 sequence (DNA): TGTGCCAGCAGTTTATCGGGAAATACCGGGTACAATGAGCAGTTCTTC. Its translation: CASSLSGNTGYNEQFF.